This T cell receptor (beta chain) is drawn from a study of blood T cell repertoires in COVID-19. Overall study: In each case, the material was cDNA or gDNA derived from T cells, B-cell-depleted T cells, or PBMCs.

This CDR3 region has 15 residues. Germline CDR1 LNHDA, CDR2 SQIVND (reference sequence). The ends lost 5 bases at V and 5 bases at J; junction bases unmatched: 10. As handled by the study authors: Amplification of reference gene primers was used by the study to estimate nucleated cell counts. Profiling relied on immunoSEQ multiplex PCR, and the TCRdb table lists in-frame clones only, not all of them. V, J and clone size are those of that table, while D and trimming were read from the DNA. The table has 50,000 to 75,000 clones, around 73% seen once. Sequencing was done on a sample of peripheral blood. The sequence came from a man older than 75 with active or convalescent COVID-19. J is TRBJ2-5 and V is TRBV19; 8 bases align to TRBD1. The CDR3 sequence is CASSAGTGVSETQYF. Here the CDR3 DNA reads TGTGCCAGTAGTGCCGGGACAGGAGTTTCGGAGACCCAGTACTTC.